Below are 22 T cell receptor beta chains sequenced from a single sample in a study of T cells in localized non-small cell lung cancer. Some clones are missing from TCRdb's copy, which holds only in-frame ones; the method was immunoSEQ multiplex PCR. Here the sample spans over 25,000 clones, approximately 88% being singletons. The specimen comprised peripheral blood, sampled before any cancer treatment. Every receptor here comes from a male donor older than 55 with stage I lung adenocarcinoma.

This clone turned up a few times. The J gene is TRBJ2-2, the V gene TRBV5-1; D gene ambiguous. Trimming removed 4 bases at V and 1 base at J, with 11 bases between. Germline V gene sequence: CDR1 SGHRS, CDR2 YFSETQ. The CDR3 is made up of 15 amino acids. The CDR3 coding sequence is TGCGCCAGCAGCCCTAGGACGGGGAACACCGGGGAGCTGTTTTTT. Its translation is CASSPRTGNTGELFF.

This chain's CDR3 is CASSYDSPANSPLHF. CDR3 bases: TGTGCCAGCAGCTATGATTCCCCAGCCAATTCACCCCTCCACTTT. The rearrangement links TRBV7-9 to TRBJ1-6; no reliable D call. The CDR3 is 15 residues long. Per germline, CDR1 SEHNR and CDR2 FQNEAQ (reference sequence). The V gene lost 4 bases and the J gene lost 7 bases, with 14 bases spanning the gap.

The V call is TRBV18, the J call TRBJ2-2, with D maybe TRBD2 (5 bases). CDR1 is KGHSH, CDR2 LQKENI, per germline. V gave up 5 bases and J gave up 4 bases, with 11 bases separating them. The length of the CDR3 is 14 residues. The CDR3 DNA reads TGTGCCAGCTCAACAAACGGACTCACCGGGGAGCTGTTTTTT. This translates into CASSTNGLTGELFF.

The chain employs TRBV5-1 and TRBJ2-5, with a possible D match to TRBD1 (6 bases). Trimming stripped 3 bases from V and 5 bases from J, with 14 bases between. The CDR3 extends over 14 amino acids. Looked up from germline, CDR1 is SGHRS and CDR2 is YFSETQ. The CDR3 DNA reads TGCGCCAGCAGCTCGAAGACAGGTCGGGAGACCCAGTACTTC. Translation gives CASSSKTGRETQYF.

The chain has TRBV19 and TRBJ2-3; 11 nucleotides agree with TRBD2. Per germline, CDR1 LNHDA and CDR2 SQIVND (reference sequence). CDR3 length: 15 residues. The V and J ends lost 4 bases and 3 bases, in that order; junction bases with no gene match: 3. The CDR3 DNA is TGTGCCAGTAGTACGGTAGCGGGGGGGACAGATACGCAGTATTTT. This codes for CASSTVAGGTDTQYF. The full variable domain, rest sourced from reference TRBV19 and TRBJ2-3, is DGGITQSPKYLFRKEGQNVTLSCEQNLNHDAMYWYRQDPGQGLRLIYYSQIVNDFQKGDIAEGYSVSREKKESFPLTVTSAQKNPTAFYLCASSTVAGGTDTQYFGPGTRLTVL.

This clone showed up just a few times. The rearrangement uses TRBV6-5 and TRBJ2-7, with 8 bases lining up with TRBD1. After removal of 0 bases from V and 3 bases from J, the junction contained 1 base not matched to a gene. Germline V gives CDR1 MNHEY, CDR2 SVGAGI. This CDR3 has 14 residues. The CDR3 loop is CASSYSQGVYEQYF. CDR3 in DNA: TGTGCCAGCAGTTACTCACAGGGGGTCTACGAGCAGTACTTC.

V and J are TRBV6-5 and TRBJ2-7; TRBD2 agrees at 11 bases. V lost 4 bases and J lost 2; bases outside the gene matches: 4. The CDR3 runs 15 residues. CDR1 and CDR2 (germline): MNHEY, SVGAGI. The CDR3 region has the DNA TGTGCCAGCAGTTCGACTAGCGGGGCTCCCTACGAGCAGTACTTC. Translated: CASSSTSGAPYEQYF.

V gene TRBV28 combines with J gene TRBJ1-2; D not resolved. The CDR3 has 13 residues. V was pared by 8 bases and J by 3 bases, with 13 bases between. Germline values: CDR1 MDHEN, CDR2 SYDVKM. The DNA for the CDR3 is TGTGCCAGCCAACCGACGATTGACTATGGCTACACCTTC. It codes for CASQPTIDYGYTF.

V is TRBV4-3 and J is TRBJ1-2; D is ambiguous. Germline values: CDR1 LGHNA, CDR2 YSLEER. Trimming pared 0 bases from V and 4 bases from J, leaving 18 bases between. CDR3 length: 17 amino acids. DNA for the CDR3: TGCGCCAGCAGCCAAGACCCCCCACCTCAGCCGACCTATGGCTACACCTTC. Translating it yields CASSQDPPPQPTYGYTF.

The V gene is TRBV30, the J gene TRBJ2-5; D is perhaps TRBD1 (6 bases). Trimming removed 2 bases at V and 1 base at J, with 23 bases between. Germline CDR1 reads GTSNPN; CDR2 reads SVGIG (reference sequence). The CDR3 extends over 18 amino acids. The CDR3 reads CAWSPRAGTPKPQETQYF. CDR3 in DNA: TGTGCCTGGAGTCCCCGTGCCGGGACACCCAAACCCCAAGAGACCCAGTACTTC.

The chain employs TRBV5-1 and TRBJ2-1; TRBD2 agrees at 10 bases. The V gene's germline CDR1 is SGHRS and CDR2 YFSETQ. V shed 4 bases, J shed 5 bases, and the junction held 9 bases outside the gene matches. This CDR3 spans 16 amino acids. This CDR3 reads CASSPGQLAGNNEQFF. The CDR3 region has the DNA TGCGCCAGCAGCCCTGGCCAACTAGCGGGGAACAATGAGCAGTTCTTC.

The genes are TRBV19 and TRBJ2-4, with TRBD1 matching 9 bases. The J segment lost 4 bases and the V segment lost 5 bases, leaving 9 bases of the junction unmatched. This CDR3 has 16 amino acids. The V gene's germline CDR1 is LNHDA and CDR2 SQIVND (reference sequence). The CDR3 loop is CASSGSGTGTKNIQYF. CDR3 nucleotides: TGTGCCAGTAGTGGGTCCGGGACAGGGACAAAAAACATTCAGTACTTC.

The chain carries TRBV18 and TRBJ2-2; TRBD1 aligns across 9 bases. This CDR3 region has 16 residues. J was trimmed by 2 bases and V by 3 bases; bases with no gene match: 4. Germline V gene sequence: CDR1 KGHSH, CDR2 LQKENI. In DNA form, the CDR3 reads TGTGCCAGCTCACCCCCGGACAGGGGTAACACCGGGGAGCTGTTTTTT. Protein sequence: CASSPPDRGNTGELFF. The full variable domain, with the rest looked up from reference TRBV18 and TRBJ2-2, is NAGVMQNPRHLVRRRGQEARLRCSPMKGHSHVYWYRQLPEEGLKFMVYLQKENIIDESGMPKERFSAEFPKEGPSILRIQQVVRGDSAAYFCASSPPDRGNTGELFFGEGSRLTVL.

The chain couples TRBV6-5 to TRBJ2-3; D might be TRBD2 (6 bases). This CDR3 spans 15 amino acids. Trimming cost V 3 bases and J 7 bases, with 17 bases left between them. Germline V lookup: CDR1 MNHEY, CDR2 SVGAGI. The CDR3, as DNA: TGTGCCAGCAGTTATGGCAGGACGGGGGAAAATACGCAGTATTTT. Translated, it gives CASSYGRTGENTQYF.

CDR3 DNA: TGCGCCAGCAGCTTAGTGCGGGGGGCGCAAGAGACCCAGTACTTC. This codes for CASSLVRGAQETQYF. The J gene is TRBJ2-5, the V gene TRBV5-1; the match to TRBD2 covers 8 bases. Trimming at V came to 2 bases and at J to 2 bases, leaving 5 bases not matched to a gene. This CDR3 has 15 amino acids. In germline, CDR1 is SGHRS, CDR2 YFSETQ.

CDR3 sequence: CASSIGTRETQYF. DNA for the CDR3: TGTGCCAGTAGTATCGGGACTAGGGAGACCCAGTACTTC. The genes are TRBV19 and TRBJ2-5, with 8 bases that match TRBD2. Looked up from germline, CDR1 is LNHDA and CDR2 is SQIVND (reference sequence). CDR3 length equals 13 residues. The V segment lost 3 bases and the J segment 5 bases; nucleotides outside the gene matches: 2.

This chain joins TRBV4-2 and TRBJ1-1; D uncertain. The V end was cut by 1 base, the J end by 6 bases, with 9 bases between. Germline V gene lookup returns CDR1 LGHNA and CDR2 YNFKEQ. This CDR3 contains 13 residues. The CDR3 DNA is TGTGCCAGCAGCCAAGTTGTATCGGCTGAAGCTTTCTTT. Amino acids: CASSQVVSAEAFF.

The chain uses TRBV5-4 and TRBJ2-1; 8 bases map to TRBD2. V was pared by 2 bases and J by 9 bases, with 10 bases of the junction left unmatched. CDR1 SGHNT and CDR2 YYREEE come from the germline V gene (reference sequence). The CDR3 is 15 residues long. This CDR3 is CASSFLSGEGGEQFF. The CDR3 bases are TGTGCCAGCAGCTTTCTTAGCGGGGAAGGAGGTGAGCAGTTCTTC.

This clone was counted only a few times. J is TRBJ1-1 and V is TRBV27; perhaps TRBD1 as D (6 bases). CDR1 and CDR2 (germline): MNHEY, SMNVEV (reference sequence). The CDR3 has 13 amino acids. V lost 4 bases, J lost 2 bases, and 8 bases lay in between. In DNA, the CDR3 is TGTGCCAGCAGTTCCGGGGGCAACACTGAAGCTTTCTTT. Its protein is CASSSGGNTEAFF.

J is TRBJ1-4 and V is TRBV7-8, with a tentative D call TRBD1 (5 bases). The CDR3 runs 18 residues. CDR1 and CDR2 (germline): SGHVS, FQNEAQ. Trimming took 1 base from V and 5 from J, leaving 20 bases between them. This chain's CDR3 is CASSLVREYPGRNEKLFF. The CDR3 bases are TGTGCCAGCAGCTTAGTACGCGAGTATCCGGGACGGAATGAAAAACTGTTTTTT.

The chain is built from TRBV18 and TRBJ2-5; D is perhaps TRBD1 or TRBD2 (5 bases each). Germline V lookup: CDR1 KGHSH, CDR2 LQKENI. V was cut by 0 bases and J by 8 bases, with 19 bases left in between. The CDR3 is made up of 16 amino acids. CDR3 sequence reads: CASSPPRDLSGSTQYF. CDR3 in DNA: TGTGCCAGCTCACCACCCCGGGACCTCTCGGGGAGTACCCAGTACTTC.

The chain carries TRBV7-2 and TRBJ2-3; D could derive from TRBD1 or TRBD2 (5 bases each). V was pared by 2 bases and J by 0 bases, with 15 bases between. The germline CDR1 and CDR2 sequences are SGHTA and FQGNSA. The CDR3 contains 17 residues. This CDR3 reads CASSLYFGAVSTDTQYF. The CDR3 coding sequence is TGTGCCAGCAGCTTATACTTCGGGGCGGTGAGCACAGATACGCAGTATTTT.